The present T cell receptor (beta chain) was sequenced within a study of blood T cells in healthy people across ages. A sample-barcoded 5' primer and a J-beta primer mix were used in a second PCR of roughly 6 to 11 cycles. Each cDNA molecule carried a tag from a template-switch adaptor that contained 12 random nucleotides. Paired-end reads containing CDR3 totaled no fewer than 2.5 million for each sample. TCRdb itself ran the 5' RACE reads through MiXCR, one entry per CDR3 protein. This sample has around 650,000 distinct CDR3 sequences; around 41% occur once, and the top ten carry roughly 30%. As to this clonotype: A read error may produce the germline difference seen at one junction end.

CDR1 and CDR2 (germline): KGHDR, SFDVKD. This CDR3 spans 15 amino acids. The V and J genes are TRBV24-1 and TRBJ2-1, with D possibly being TRBD1 (6 bases). The origin of this receptor is an elderly man in good health. The specimen sequenced was blood. This CDR3 is CATSDFPGAYNEQFF. For the CDR3, the DNA is TGTGCCACCAGCGATTTCCCAGGGGCCTACAATGAGCAGTTCTTC.